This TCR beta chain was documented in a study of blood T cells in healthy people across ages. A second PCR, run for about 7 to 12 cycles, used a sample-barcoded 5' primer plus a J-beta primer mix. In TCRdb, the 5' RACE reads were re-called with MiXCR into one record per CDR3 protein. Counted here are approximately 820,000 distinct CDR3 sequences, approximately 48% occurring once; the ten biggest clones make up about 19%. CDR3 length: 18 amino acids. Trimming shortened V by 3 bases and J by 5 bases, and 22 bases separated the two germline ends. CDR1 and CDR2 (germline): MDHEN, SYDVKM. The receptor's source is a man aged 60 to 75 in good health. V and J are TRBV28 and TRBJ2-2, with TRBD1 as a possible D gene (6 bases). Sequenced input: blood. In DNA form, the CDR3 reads TGTGCCAGCAGTTTCGCAGACCCCCCGTACAGGGTTACCGGGGAGCTGTTTTTT. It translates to CASSFADPPYRVTGELFF.